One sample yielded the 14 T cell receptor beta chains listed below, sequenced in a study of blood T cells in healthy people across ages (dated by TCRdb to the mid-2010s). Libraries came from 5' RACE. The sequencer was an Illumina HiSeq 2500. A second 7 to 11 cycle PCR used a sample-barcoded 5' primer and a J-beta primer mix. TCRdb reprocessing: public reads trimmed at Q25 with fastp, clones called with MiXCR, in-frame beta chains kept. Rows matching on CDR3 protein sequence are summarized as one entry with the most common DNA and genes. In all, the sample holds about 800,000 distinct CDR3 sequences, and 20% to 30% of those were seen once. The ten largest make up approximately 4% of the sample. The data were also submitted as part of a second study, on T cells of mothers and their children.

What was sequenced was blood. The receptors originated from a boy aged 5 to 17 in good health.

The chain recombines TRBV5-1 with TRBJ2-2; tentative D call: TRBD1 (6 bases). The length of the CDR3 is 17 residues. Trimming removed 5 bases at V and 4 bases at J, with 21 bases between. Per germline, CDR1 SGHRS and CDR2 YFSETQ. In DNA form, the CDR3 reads TGCGCCAGCAGTCATATCGCGGCCCCAGGGGCCACCGGGGAGCTGTTTTTT. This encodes CASSHIAAPGATGELFF.

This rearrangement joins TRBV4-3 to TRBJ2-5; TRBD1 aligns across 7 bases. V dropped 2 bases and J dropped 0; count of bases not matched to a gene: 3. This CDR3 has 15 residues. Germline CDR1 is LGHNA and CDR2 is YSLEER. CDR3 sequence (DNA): TGCGCCAGCAGCCAACAACAGGGGTACCAAGAGACCCAGTACTTC. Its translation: CASSQQQGYQETQYF.

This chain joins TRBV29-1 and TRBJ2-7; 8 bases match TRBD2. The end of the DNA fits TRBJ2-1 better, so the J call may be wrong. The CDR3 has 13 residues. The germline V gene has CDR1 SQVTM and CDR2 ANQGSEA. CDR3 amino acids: CSVRGGGTDEQFF. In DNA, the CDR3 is TGCAGCGTTCGGGGGGGTGGAACCGATGAGCAGTTCTTC.

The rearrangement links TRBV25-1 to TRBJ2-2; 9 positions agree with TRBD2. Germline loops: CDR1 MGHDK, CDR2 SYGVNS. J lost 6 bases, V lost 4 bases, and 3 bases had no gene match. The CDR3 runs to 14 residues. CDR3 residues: CASSVVAGAGELFF. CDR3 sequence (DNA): TGTGCCAGCAGTGTGGTAGCGGGAGCCGGGGAGCTGTTTTTT.

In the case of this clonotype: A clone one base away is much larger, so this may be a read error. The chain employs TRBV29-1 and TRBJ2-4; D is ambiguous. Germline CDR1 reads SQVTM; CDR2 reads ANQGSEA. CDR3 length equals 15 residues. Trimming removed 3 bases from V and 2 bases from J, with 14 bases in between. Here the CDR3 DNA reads TGCAGCGTTGAGTGGGTTCAGGCATCCAAAAACATTCAGTACTTC. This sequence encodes CSVEWVQASKNIQYF.

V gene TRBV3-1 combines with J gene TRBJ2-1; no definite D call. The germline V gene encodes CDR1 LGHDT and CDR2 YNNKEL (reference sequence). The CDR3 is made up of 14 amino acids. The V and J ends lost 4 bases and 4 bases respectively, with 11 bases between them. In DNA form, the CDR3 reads TGTGCCAGCAGCCCCTTTGGGCCGTACAATGAGCAGTTCTTC. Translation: CASSPFGPYNEQFF.

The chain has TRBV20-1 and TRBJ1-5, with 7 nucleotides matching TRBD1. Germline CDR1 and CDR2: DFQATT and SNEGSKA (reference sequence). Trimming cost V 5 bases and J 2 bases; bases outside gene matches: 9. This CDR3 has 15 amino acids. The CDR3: CSAYARGRGNQPQHF. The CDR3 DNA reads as TGCAGTGCTTACGCGAGGGGGCGCGGCAATCAGCCCCAGCATTTT.

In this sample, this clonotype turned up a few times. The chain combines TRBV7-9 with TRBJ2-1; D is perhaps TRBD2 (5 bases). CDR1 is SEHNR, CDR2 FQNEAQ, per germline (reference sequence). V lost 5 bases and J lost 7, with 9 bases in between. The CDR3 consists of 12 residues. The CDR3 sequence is CASSRTANEQFF. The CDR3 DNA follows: TGTGCCAGCAGCCGGACTGCGAATGAGCAGTTCTTC.

CDR3 in DNA: TGCGCCAGCAGTAGAACACAGGGGTGGGATGAAAAACTGTTTTTT. Encoded protein: CASSRTQGWDEKLFF. The chain links TRBV10-2 to TRBJ1-4; TRBD1 matches 7 bases. The J segment lost 6 bases and the V segment lost 5 bases, leaving 9 bases of the junction unmatched. Germline V gives CDR1 WSHSY, CDR2 SAAADI. This CDR3 spans 15 amino acids.

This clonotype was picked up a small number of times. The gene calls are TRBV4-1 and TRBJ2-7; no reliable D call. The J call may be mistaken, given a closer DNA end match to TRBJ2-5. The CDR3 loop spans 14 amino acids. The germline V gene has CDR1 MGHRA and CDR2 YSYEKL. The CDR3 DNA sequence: TGCGCCAGCAGCCAAGGACCATCCCAAGAGACCCAGTACTTC. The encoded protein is CASSQGPSQETQYF.

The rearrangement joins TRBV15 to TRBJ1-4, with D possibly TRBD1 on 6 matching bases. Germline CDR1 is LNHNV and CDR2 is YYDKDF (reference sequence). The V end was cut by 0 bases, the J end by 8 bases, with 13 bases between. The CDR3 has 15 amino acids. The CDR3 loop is CATSRDRGSQEKLFF. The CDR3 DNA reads TGTGCCACCAGCAGAGACAGGGGCAGTCAAGAAAAACTGTTTTTT.

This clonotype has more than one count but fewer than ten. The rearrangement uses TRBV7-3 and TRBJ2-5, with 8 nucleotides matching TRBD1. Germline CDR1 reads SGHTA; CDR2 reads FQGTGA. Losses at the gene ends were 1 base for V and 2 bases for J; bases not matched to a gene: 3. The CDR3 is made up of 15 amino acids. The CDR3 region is CASSLRGQAQETQYF. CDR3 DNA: TGTGCCAGCAGCTTAAGGGGACAGGCACAAGAGACCCAGTACTTC.

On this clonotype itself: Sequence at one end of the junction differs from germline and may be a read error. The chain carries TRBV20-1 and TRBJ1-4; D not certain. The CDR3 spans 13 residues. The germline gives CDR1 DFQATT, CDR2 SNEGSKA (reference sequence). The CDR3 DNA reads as TGCAGTGCTAGACGGGCGAACAATGAAAGACTGTTTTTT. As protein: CSARRANNERLFF.

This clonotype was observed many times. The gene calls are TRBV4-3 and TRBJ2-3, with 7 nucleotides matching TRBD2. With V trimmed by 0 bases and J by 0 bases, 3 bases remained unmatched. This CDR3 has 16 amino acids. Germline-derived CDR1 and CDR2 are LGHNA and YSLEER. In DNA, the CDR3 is TGCGCCAGCAGCCAAGATCGCGGGGGAAGCACAGATACGCAGTATTTT. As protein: CASSQDRGGSTDTQYF.